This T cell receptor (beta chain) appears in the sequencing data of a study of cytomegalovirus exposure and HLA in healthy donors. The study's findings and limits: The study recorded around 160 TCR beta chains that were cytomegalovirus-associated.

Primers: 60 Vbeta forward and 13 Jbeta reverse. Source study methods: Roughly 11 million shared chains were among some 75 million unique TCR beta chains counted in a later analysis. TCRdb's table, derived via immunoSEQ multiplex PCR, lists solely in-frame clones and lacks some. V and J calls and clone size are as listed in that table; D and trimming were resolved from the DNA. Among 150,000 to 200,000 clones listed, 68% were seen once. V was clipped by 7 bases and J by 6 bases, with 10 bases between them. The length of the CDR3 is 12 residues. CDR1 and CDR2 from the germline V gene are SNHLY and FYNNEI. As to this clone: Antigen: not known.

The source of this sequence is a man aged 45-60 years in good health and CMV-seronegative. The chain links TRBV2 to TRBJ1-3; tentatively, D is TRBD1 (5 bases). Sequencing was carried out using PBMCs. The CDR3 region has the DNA TGTGCCAGCACCAGGGAGGAAAACACCATATATTTT. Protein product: CASTREENTIYF.